This is a list of T cell receptor beta chains from one sample in a study of blood T cells in healthy people across ages. TCRdb independently ran MiXCR on the 5' RACE reads; one entry per CDR3 protein. The sample consists of hundreds of thousands of distinct CDR3 sequences, approximately 30% of them appearing once. The specimen sequenced was blood. Every receptor here comes from a woman aged 80 or over in good health. The conserved cysteine and the conserved F or W are not part of the CDR3 here.

j_gene: TRBJ1-2
v_gene: TRBV20-1
CDR3aa: SARTGRGYT

j_gene: TRBJ2-1
v_gene: TRBV6-5
CDR3aa: ASRPTSGGLNEQF

j_gene: TRBJ2-3
v_gene: TRBV10-3
CDR3aa: AISLTGPFSSTDTQY

j_gene: TRBJ2-7
v_gene: TRBV20-1
CDR3aa: SARTSSEQY

j_gene: TRBJ2-7
v_gene: TRBV11-2
CDR3aa: ASRAGTSGSYEQY

j_gene: TRBJ2-5
v_gene: TRBV20-1
CDR3aa: SATGGKETQY

j_gene: TRBJ2-1
v_gene: TRBV4-1
CDR3aa: ASSQDSGTIADEQF

j_gene: TRBJ1-5
v_gene: TRBV18
CDR3aa: ASSQGKASNQPQH

j_gene: TRBJ2-3
v_gene: TRBV7-8
CDR3aa: ASRMQRGYTDTQY

j_gene: TRBJ2-7
v_gene: TRBV5-1
CDR3aa: ASSLAPTGYEQY

j_gene: -
v_gene: TRBV28
CDR3aa: ASSQTWGGEQY

j_gene: TRBJ1-5
v_gene: TRBV28
CDR3aa: ASSLGQEGQPQH

j_gene: TRBJ2-7
v_gene: TRBV20-1
CDR3aa: SARDPGGRYEQY

j_gene: TRBJ2-3
v_gene: TRBV20-1
CDR3aa: SAARTGEAGMQY

j_gene: TRBJ2-1
v_gene: TRBV19
CDR3aa: ASSISSGGAREQF

j_gene: TRBJ2-2
v_gene: TRBV7-2
CDR3aa: ASSVTSGGVGELF

j_gene: TRBJ2-1
v_gene: TRBV20-1
CDR3aa: SARPGLAGGTASYNEQF

j_gene: TRBJ2-7
v_gene: TRBV20-1
CDR3aa: SATTRQGTYEQY

j_gene: TRBJ2-1
v_gene: TRBV7-2
CDR3aa: ASSYDRGSEQF

j_gene: TRBJ2-3
v_gene: TRBV28
CDR3aa: ASSLKGYTDTQY

j_gene: TRBJ2-1
v_gene: TRBV30
CDR3aa: AWSGRPRGEQF

j_gene: TRBJ2-3
v_gene: TRBV3-1
CDR3aa: ASSQDLAGGQDTQY

j_gene: TRBJ1-2
v_gene: TRBV6-1
CDR3aa: ASSEAGSSLRYGYT

j_gene: TRBJ2-1
v_gene: TRBV7-6
CDR3aa: ASSLAPGAMYNEQF

j_gene: TRBJ1-2
v_gene: TRBV30
CDR3aa: AWTGGVNYGYT

j_gene: TRBJ2-3
v_gene: TRBV7-9
CDR3aa: ASSPIGGTTDTQY